These 28 T cell receptor beta chains were sequenced from one sample in a study of PD-L1 blockade in urothelial cancer. Produced via immunoSEQ multiplex PCR; TCRdb's table is partial and in-frame only. The sample lists under 40,000 clones, over 75% occurring once. This specimen was PBMCs, taken around atezolizumab (anti-PD-L1) treatment. The source of these receptors is a man between 65 and 80 years old with urothelial cancer.

The chain links TRBV5-1 to TRBJ2-3; TRBD2 aligns across 8 bases. CDR1 and CDR2 from the germline V gene are SGHRS and YFSETQ. The CDR3 has 16 amino acids. The V gene end was trimmed by 0 bases and the J gene end by 5 bases; junction bases not matched to a gene: 8. CDR3 sequence (DNA): TGCGCCAGCAGCTTGGGTCCAGCGGGGGCAGGAGATACGCAGTATTTT. This codes for CASSLGPAGAGDTQYF.

The rearrangement links TRBV6-1 to TRBJ2-1; D is undetermined. CDR1 MNHNS and CDR2 SASEGT come from the germline V gene. This CDR3 comprises 14 residues. Trimming cost V 6 bases and J 4 bases, with 13 bases left between them. CDR3 bases: TGTGCCAGCAGACGTGAGTCTGATTACAATGAGCAGTTCTTC. Protein product: CASRRESDYNEQFF.

This clone was detected only a few times. V usage is TRBV5-4 and J usage is TRBJ1-1; a possible D gene is TRBD1 (5 bases). The germline CDR1 and CDR2 sequences are SGHNT and YYREEE (reference sequence). V lost 7 bases and J lost 4, with 17 bases in between. The CDR3 is made up of 14 amino acids. The CDR3: CASSVGGGTTEAFF. CDR3 nucleotide sequence: TGTGCCAGCTCCGTGGGGGGAGGGACCACTGAAGCTTTCTTT.

The chain joins TRBV10-3 to TRBJ2-7; 7 nucleotides line up with TRBD1. The CDR3 has 12 amino acids. Germline V gene data show CDR1 as ENHRY and CDR2 as SYGVKD. Trimming cost V 6 bases and J 5 bases; bases outside gene matches: 4. Here the CDR3 DNA reads TGTGCCATCAGCAGGGGGTCCCACGAGCAGTACTTC. Its translation is CAISRGSHEQYF.

The chain carries TRBV5-5 and TRBJ2-2, with 11 nucleotides matching TRBD1. The germline V gene has CDR1 SGHKS and CDR2 YYEKEE (reference sequence). The CDR3 sequence is 16 residues long. V was pared by 0 bases and J by 8 bases, with 6 bases of the junction left unmatched. Written as DNA, the CDR3 is TGTGCCAGCAGCTTGGTTCCTGGACAGGGGGCTGGGGAGCTGTTTTTT. Translated, it gives CASSLVPGQGAGELFF.

V usage is TRBV2 and J usage is TRBJ2-7, with 14 bases matching TRBD2. Germline CDR1 and CDR2: SNHLY and FYNNEI. Trimming removed 7 bases from V and 5 bases from J; junction bases left unmatched: 7. This CDR3 has 15 amino acids. CDR3 DNA sequence: TGTGCCAGCATAGGGACTAGCGGGGGTCGGAACGAGCAGTACTTC. Translated: CASIGTSGGRNEQYF.

The rearrangement uses TRBV2 and TRBJ2-1; 16 bases are shared with TRBD2. Germline V CDR1 and CDR2: SNHLY, FYNNEI. Trimming at V came to 7 bases and at J to 8 bases, leaving 5 bases not matched to a gene. The CDR3 runs 15 residues. The CDR3 DNA reads as TGTGCCAGCAAGGGACTAGCGGGGGGGCGCGATGAGCAGTTCTTC. Translating gives CASKGLAGGRDEQFF.

The chain links TRBV30 to TRBJ1-2; 9 bases line up with TRBD1. J gave up 6 bases and V 2 bases, and 10 bases lay outside the gene matches. The CDR3 loop spans 15 amino acids. CDR1 and CDR2 from the germline V gene are GTSNPN and SVGIG (reference sequence). The CDR3 DNA reads TGTGCCTGGAGTCCGGGGGGACAGGGCTGGGATGGCTACACCTTC. Amino acid sequence: CAWSPGGQGWDGYTF.

This rearrangement joins TRBV18 to TRBJ2-6, with TRBD1 identical over 8 bases. Germline V gene data show CDR1 as KGHSH and CDR2 as LQKENI. V was pared by 3 bases and J by 6 bases, with 4 bases of the junction left unmatched. The CDR3 has 15 residues. The CDR3 protein is CASSPRTGQANVLTF. CDR3 sequence (DNA): TGTGCCAGCTCACCCCGGACAGGGCAGGCCAACGTCCTGACTTTC.

The chain couples TRBV7-6 to TRBJ2-1; a possible D gene is TRBD2 (7 bases). The germline V and J ends were trimmed by 7 bases and 15 bases, with 22 bases remaining between them. CDR3 length equals 13 residues. The germline CDR1 and CDR2 sequences are SGHVS and FNYEAQ. The CDR3 region is CASTIGGGGEAFF. CDR3 nucleotide sequence: TGTGCCAGCACCATAGGAGGGGGAGGGGAAGCGTTCTTC. Based on the CDR3 plus reference TRBV7-6 and TRBJ2-1, the full variable domain is GAGVSQSPRYKVTKRGQDVALRCDPISGHVSLYWYRQALGQGPEFLTYFNYEAQQDKSGLPNDRFSAERPEGSISTLTIQRTEQRDSAMYRCASTIGGGGEAFFGPGTRLTVL.

In its sample, this clone was seen a few times. V and J are TRBV5-8 and TRBJ1-2, with D possibly TRBD1 on 6 matching bases. CDR1 SGHTS and CDR2 YDEGEE come from the germline V gene. CDR3 length equals 14 residues. V dropped 4 bases and J dropped 3 bases, with 13 bases sitting between them. CDR3 bases: TGTGCCAGCAGCGCCGGGACACCATACTATGGCTACACCTTC. This codes for CASSAGTPYYGYTF.

This chain joins TRBV19 and TRBJ1-5, with TRBD1 matching over 7 bases. The germline CDR1 and CDR2 sequences are LNHDA and SQIVND (reference sequence). V was pared by 4 bases and J by 3 bases, with 6 bases of the junction left unmatched. The CDR3 totals 15 residues. DNA of the CDR3: TGTGCCAGTAGTAACAAGGGGGCCGACAATCAGCCCCAGCATTTT. This encodes CASSNKGADNQPQHF. The full variable domain, in which reference TRBV19 and TRBJ1-5 provide the parts outside the CDR3, is DGGITQSPKYLFRKEGQNVTLSCEQNLNHDAMYWYRQDPGQGLRLIYYSQIVNDFQKGDIAEGYSVSREKKESFPLTVTSAQKNPTAFYLCASSNKGADNQPQHFGDGTRLSIL.

This chain uses TRBV7-8 with TRBJ2-3, with TRBD1 as a possible D gene (6 bases). CDR3 size: 15 residues. Germline lookup yields CDR1 SGHVS and CDR2 FQNEAQ. With 4 bases removed from V and 0 bases from J, the gap between germline ends came to 11 bases. The CDR3 DNA follows: TGTGCCAGCAGCTCCCGCAGGGGCAGCACAGATACGCAGTATTTT. Translating it yields CASSSRRGSTDTQYF. Filled out from reference TRBV7-8 and TRBJ2-3, the complete variable domain reads GAGVSQSPRYKVAKRGQDVALRCDPISGHVSLFWYQQALGQGPEFLTYFQNEAQLDKSGLPSDRFFAERPEGSVSTLKIQRTQQEDSAVYLCASSSRRGSTDTQYFGPGTRLTVL.

V gene TRBV5-1 combines with J gene TRBJ1-2; no clear D. CDR3 length: 14 amino acids. The V gene's germline CDR1 is SGHRS and CDR2 YFSETQ. V lost 5 bases and J lost 5, with 16 bases in between. CDR3 region: CASSLRQRNYGYTF. For the CDR3, the DNA is TGCGCCAGCAGTTTGAGACAAAGGAATTATGGCTACACCTTC. The variable domain in full, with the rest retrieved from reference TRBV5-1 and TRBJ1-2, is KAGVTQTPRYLIKTRGQQVTLSCSPISGHRSVSWYQQTPGQGLQFLFEYFSETQRNKGNFPGRFSGRQFSNSRSEMNVSTLELGDSALYLCASSLRQRNYGYTFGSGTRLTVV.

The genes are TRBV19 and TRBJ1-5; D call uncertain. V shed 4 bases and J shed 1 base, with 11 bases lying between them. Germline V gene lookup returns CDR1 LNHDA and CDR2 SQIVND (reference sequence). The CDR3 sequence is 15 residues long. The CDR3 reads CASSKEYRSNQPQHF. The CDR3 nucleotides are TGTGCCAGTAGTAAAGAATACAGAAGCAATCAGCCCCAGCATTTT.

The chain recombines TRBV5-1 with TRBJ2-3, with 7 bases that match TRBD2. This CDR3 contains 15 residues. Germline V gene lookup returns CDR1 SGHRS and CDR2 YFSETQ. V was clipped by 0 bases and J by 7 bases; unmatched bases: 8. The CDR3 DNA is TGCGCCAGCAGCTTGGAGGGGCGGGAGTCGCATACGCAGTATTTT. This translates into CASSLEGRESHTQYF.

V gene TRBV18 combines with J gene TRBJ2-2; no clear D gene. The V gene's germline CDR1 is KGHSH and CDR2 LQKENI. Trimming cost V 0 bases and J 6 bases, with 11 bases left between them. The length of the CDR3 is 15 residues. The DNA of the CDR3 is TGTGCCAGCTCACCACCGTATACAGAGCCCGGGGAGCTGTTTTTT. Protein product: CASSPPYTEPGELFF.

V and J are TRBV6-1 and TRBJ1-1; TRBD1 matches at 8 bases. This CDR3 contains 11 residues. Germline V CDR1 and CDR2: MNHNS, SASEGT. V shed 8 bases, J shed 9 bases, and the junction held 5 bases outside the gene matches. CDR3 loop: CASQGQAKAFF. CDR3 DNA: TGTGCCAGCCAGGGACAGGCGAAAGCTTTCTTT.

This clone was observed a handful of times. The chain links TRBV4-2 to TRBJ2-2; D gene unclear. CDR1 is LGHNA, CDR2 YNFKEQ, per germline. Between the trimmed V and J ends, which lost 1 base and 0 bases, there was a span of 6 bases. The CDR3 has 15 amino acids. The CDR3 DNA reads TGTGCCAGCAGCCAAGGAGGCACGAACACCGGGGAGCTGTTTTTT. This translates into CASSQGGTNTGELFF.

The chain uses TRBV10-3 and TRBJ1-2; a weak D match, TRBD1 (5 bases). Looked up from germline, CDR1 is ENHRY and CDR2 is SYGVKD. The CDR3 contains 14 residues. V was pared by 7 bases and J by 3 bases, with 15 bases between. The CDR3 DNA reads TGTGCCATCACCCCGGGGGGGGAGGACTATGGCTACACCTTC. Protein sequence: CAITPGGEDYGYTF.

The rearrangement joins TRBV29-1 to TRBJ2-3, with a weak D call TRBD1 (6 bases). V gave up 5 bases and J gave up 1 base, with 13 bases separating them. The CDR3 has 14 residues. Germline CDR1 SQVTM, CDR2 ANQGSEA. In DNA, the CDR3 is TGCAGCGTTCCCAGGGGAAGGGGCACAGATACGCAGTATTTT. Its translation: CSVPRGRGTDTQYF.

The CDR3 bases are TGTGCCAGCAGTTTATATGGATATAAGCCCGGGGCTAACTATGGCTACACCTTC. Protein sequence: CASSLYGYKPGANYGYTF. V gene TRBV27 combines with J gene TRBJ1-2; D is uncertain. From germline, CDR1 is MNHEY and CDR2 SMNVEV (reference sequence). The germline V and J ends were trimmed by 1 base and 0 bases, with 18 bases remaining between them. There are 18 residues in the CDR3.

The CDR3, as DNA: TGTGCCAGCAGTTTAAAAAGGGGCCCCTACGAGCAGTACTTC. It specifies CASSLKRGPYEQYF. The chain joins TRBV27 to TRBJ2-7; TRBD1 is a possible D gene (5 bases). The CDR3 is 14 amino acids. CDR1 is MNHEY and CDR2 is SMNVEV in the germline V gene (reference sequence). Trimming left V 2 bases short and J 2 bases short, with 10 bases between.

The chain couples TRBV30 to TRBJ1-2; possible D gene TRBD1, 6 bases. The germline V gene has CDR1 GTSNPN and CDR2 SVGIG (reference sequence). The CDR3 loop spans 13 amino acids. The V end lost 2 bases, the J end lost 6 bases, and 13 bases lay between the germline ends. Written as DNA, the CDR3 is TGTGCCTGGAGTCGAACAGGGAGGGATGGCTACACCTTC. This encodes CAWSRTGRDGYTF.

The CDR3 DNA reads TGCAGCGTACAAGGACAGCTAGACGAGCAGTACTTC. This gives the protein CSVQGQLDEQYF. This rearrangement joins TRBV29-1 to TRBJ2-7; tentative D call: TRBD1 (6 bases). This CDR3 is 12 amino acids long. The V end lost 6 bases, the J end lost 5 bases, and 14 bases lay between the germline ends. Germline assignment: CDR1 SQVTM and CDR2 ANQGSEA.

The genes are TRBV30 and TRBJ2-1; 7 bases fit TRBD2. Unmatched junction bases numbered 3, after V lost 2 bases and J lost 2 bases. From germline, CDR1 is GTSNPN and CDR2 SVGIG (reference sequence). CDR3 length: 14 amino acids. The CDR3 DNA follows: TGTGCCTGGAGTTGGGGGGGGACCTACAATGAGCAGTTCTTC. Residues: CAWSWGGTYNEQFF. The whole variable domain, remainder taken from reference TRBV30 and TRBJ2-1, is SQTIHQWPATLVQPVGSPLSLECTVEGTSNPNLYWYRQAAGRGLQLLFYSVGIGQISSEVPQNLSASRPQDRQFILSSKKLLLSDSGFYLCAWSWGGTYNEQFFGPGTRLTVL.

This clone turned up a few times. The V and J genes are TRBV18 and TRBJ2-1, with a weak D call TRBD2 (6 bases). Trimming took 2 bases from V and 0 from J, leaving 14 bases between them. CDR1 is KGHSH, CDR2 LQKENI, per germline. There are 17 residues in the CDR3. This CDR3 reads CASSPRAAGSSYNEQFF. The CDR3 region has the DNA TGTGCCAGCTCACCAAGGGCGGCGGGGAGCTCCTACAATGAGCAGTTCTTC.

The chain is built from TRBV7-2 and TRBJ2-1; D is ambiguous. Germline-derived CDR1 and CDR2 are SGHTA and FQGNSA. The CDR3 extends over 13 amino acids. V was clipped by 4 bases and J by 4 bases, with 8 bases between them. The CDR3, as DNA: TGTGCCAGCAGCTATGTCCCTTACAATGAGCAGTTCTTC. It yields the protein CASSYVPYNEQFF. The full variable domain, completed using reference TRBV7-2 and TRBJ2-1, is GAGVSQSPSNKVTEKGKDVELRCDPISGHTALYWYRQSLGQGLEFLIYFQGNSAPDKSGLPSDRFSAERTGGSVSTLTIQRTQQEDSAVYLCASSYVPYNEQFFGPGTRLTVL.